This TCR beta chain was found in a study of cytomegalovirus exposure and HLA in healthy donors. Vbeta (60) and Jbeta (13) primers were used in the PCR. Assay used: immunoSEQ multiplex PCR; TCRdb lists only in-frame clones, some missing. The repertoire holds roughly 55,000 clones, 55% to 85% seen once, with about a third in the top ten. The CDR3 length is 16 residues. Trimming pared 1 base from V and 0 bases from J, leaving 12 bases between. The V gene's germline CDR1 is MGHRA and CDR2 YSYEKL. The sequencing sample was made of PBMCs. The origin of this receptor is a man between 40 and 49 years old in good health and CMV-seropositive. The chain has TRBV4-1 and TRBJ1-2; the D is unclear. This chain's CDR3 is CASSQGANLANYGYTF. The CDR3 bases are TGCGCCAGCAGCCAAGGGGCGAACTTAGCTAACTATGGCTACACCTTC.